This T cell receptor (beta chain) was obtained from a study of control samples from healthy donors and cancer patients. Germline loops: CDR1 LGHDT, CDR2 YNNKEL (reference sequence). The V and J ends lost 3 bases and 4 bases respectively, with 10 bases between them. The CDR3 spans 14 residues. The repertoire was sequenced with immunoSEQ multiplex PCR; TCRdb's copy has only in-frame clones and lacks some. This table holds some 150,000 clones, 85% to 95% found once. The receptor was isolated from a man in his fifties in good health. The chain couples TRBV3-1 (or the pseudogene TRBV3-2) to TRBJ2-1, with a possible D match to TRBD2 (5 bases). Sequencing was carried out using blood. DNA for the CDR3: TGTGCCAGCAGCCATGCGGGTCCGTACAATGAGCAGTTCTTC. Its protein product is CASSHAGPYNEQFF.